The 5 T cell receptor beta chains listed next were all sequenced from one sample in a study of T cell responses to AZD1222 COVID-19 vaccine. Clones were sequenced by immunoSEQ multiplex PCR, and TCRdb holds only the in-frame ones, with some missing. Of about 180,000 clones listed, 88% were seen once; the top ten hold roughly a quarter. The input for sequencing was peripheral blood, taken 28 days after the second AZD1222 dose. The receptors were sampled from an adult who received the AZD1222 COVID-19 vaccine.

The rearrangement links TRBV21-1 to TRBJ2-2; the listed D gene, TRBD1, was not tested against the DNA. TRBV21-1 is recorded as a pseudogene. The CDR3 is 18 amino acids. The CDR3 DNA sequence: TGTGCCAGCAGCAAAGGATGGTCCGGGACAGGGGAAACCGGGGAGCTGTTTTTT. It is translated as CASSKGWSGTGETGELFF.

This clone was recorded once. V usage is TRBV6-5 and J usage is TRBJ2-7; 7 bases are shared with TRBD1. The CDR3 contains 11 residues. Per the germline V gene, CDR1 is MNHEY and CDR2 is SVGAGI. V dropped 8 bases and J dropped 6; count of bases not matched to a gene: 4. Written as DNA, the CDR3 is TGTGCCAGCTTCAACAGGGGCGAGCAGTACTTC. Translated, it gives CASFNRGEQYF.

The chain joins TRBV6-2 or TRBV6-3 to TRBJ1-5; a possible D gene is TRBD1 (6 bases). The germline V gene has CDR1 MNHEY and CDR2 SVGEGT. The V gene lost 0 bases and the J gene lost 2 bases, with 17 bases spanning the gap. CDR3 length equals 18 residues. The CDR3 is CASSYSTGGRRGNQPQHF. The CDR3 coding sequence is TGTGCCAGCAGTTACTCGACCGGGGGGCGCAGGGGCAATCAGCCCCAGCATTTT.

This chain uses TRBV7-9 with TRBJ2-3, with 10 bases matching TRBD2. The germline V gene encodes CDR1 SEHNR and CDR2 FQNEAQ (reference sequence). J lost 3 bases, V lost 5 bases, and 8 bases had no gene match. CDR3 length: 16 amino acids. The DNA for the CDR3 is TGTGCCAGCAGCCCCTCCGGACTAGCGGCAACAGATACGCAGTATTTT. Translating gives CASSPSGLAATDTQYF.

The genes are TRBV6-5 and TRBJ1-1; TRBD1 might be the D (6 bases). In germline, CDR1 is MNHEY, CDR2 SVGAGI. Trimming took off 5 bases at V and 5 bases at J, with 15 bases between the two ends. The CDR3 totals 14 residues. DNA of the CDR3: TGTGCCAGCAGTATCGATCTAGGGGGGACTGAAGCTTTCTTT. Protein sequence: CASSIDLGGTEAFF.